This T cell receptor beta chain was observed in a study of cytomegalovirus exposure and HLA in healthy donors. This CDR3 is 18 amino acids long. The V gene end was trimmed by 0 bases and the J gene end by 7 bases; junction bases not matched to a gene: 8. Per the germline V gene, CDR1 is MGHRA and CDR2 is YSYEKL. This PCR relied on a set of 60 Vbeta primers and 13 Jbeta primers. Sequenced by immunoSEQ multiplex PCR; TCRdb stores in-frame clones only, minus some. The sample lists about 200,000 clones, 75% to 90% seen once, with about 1.2% in the top ten. Comments on this clone: Its matching antigen is unknown.

Study-level results: Later findings reportedly placed an Asian-associated ancestry cluster below the roughly 660-donor mean for N-insertions. Most of the CMV-associated TCR beta chains (in a later analysis) appeared to be HLA-restricted. Highly shared variants forming one cluster were likely a sequencing artifact. Roughly uniform sequencing depth across donors was assumed, possibly incorrectly.

The chain joins TRBV4-1 to TRBJ2-1, with TRBD2 matching 14 bases. The TCR comes from a man between 25 and 39 years old in good health and CMV-seronegative. Specimen: PBMCs. CDR3 nucleotide sequence: TGCGCCAGCAGCCAAGATGGGCAGGGGACTAGCGGGGGTAATGAGCAGTTCTTC. This sequence encodes CASSQDGQGTSGGNEQFF.